The clone carrying this T cell receptor (beta chain) appeared a single time. Primers for the PCR totalled 60 Vbeta and 13 Jbeta. The method was immunoSEQ multiplex PCR; TCRdb's version includes in-frame clones alone and lacks a portion of them. The table includes about 130,000 clones, 66% detected once. The CDR3 runs 15 residues. J lost 5 bases, V lost 2 bases, and 8 bases had no gene match. CDR1 and CDR2 from the germline V gene are MDHEN and SYDVKM. The data stem from a study of cytomegalovirus exposure and HLA in healthy donors. The receptor was derived from a human donor in good health. The sample comprised PBMCs. The V call is TRBV28, the J call TRBJ2-5; 7 bases map to TRBD2. As DNA, the CDR3 is TGTGCCAGCAGTTTAGGGGGGGGTTCATCCGAGACCCAGTACTTC. Amino acid sequence: CASSLGGGSSETQYF.